The clone carrying this T cell receptor beta chain was observed a handful of times. Patients from Seattle were sampled longitudinally, starting during active infection. V dropped 2 bases and J dropped 3 bases, with 12 bases sitting between them. CDR3 length: 15 residues. Germline V CDR1 and CDR2: WNHNN, SYGVQD (reference sequence). This sample was included in a study of blood T cell repertoires in COVID-19. Source study methods: Researchers report that nucleated cell counts were estimated from reference gene primer amplification. The protocol was immunoSEQ multiplex PCR, while the TCRdb copy is restricted to in-frame clones and leaves out a portion. That table furnishes V, J and clone size, whereas the DNA furnished D and trimming. The sample has around 400,000 clones, about 90% seen once; the top ten hold roughly 2.1%.

The clonotype originates from a woman aged 60-75 years with COVID-19, enrolled during active disease. The chain joins TRBV10-1 to TRBJ2-3; possible D gene TRBD2, 7 bases. The sample was peripheral blood. For the CDR3, the DNA is TGCGCCAGCAGTGAGGCGGGGGCGCGGACAGATACGCAGTATTTT. It yields the protein CASSEAGARTDTQYF.